Given below is one TCR beta chain in context. This specimen belongs to a study of blood T cell repertoires in COVID-19. Only in-frame clones appear in the TCRdb table, and some are missing; sequencing was by immunoSEQ multiplex PCR. There are about 210,000 clones in the sample; about 91% occur only once, and approximately 10% lies in the top ten. Input material: PBMCs or T cells enriched from blood (not recorded which). The clonotype originates from a man in his late teens or twenties with acute COVID-19.

The CDR3 DNA is TGCGCCAGCAGCCAAGAAATCGTTGAGGGCTACGAGCAGTACTTC. Protein sequence: CASSQEIVEGYEQYF. The chain uses TRBV4-3 and TRBJ2-7, with D possibly being TRBD2 (5 bases). V was trimmed by 0 bases and J by 3 bases, leaving 12 bases between them. The CDR3 covers 15 residues. Germline V gene sequence: CDR1 LGHNA, CDR2 YSLEER.